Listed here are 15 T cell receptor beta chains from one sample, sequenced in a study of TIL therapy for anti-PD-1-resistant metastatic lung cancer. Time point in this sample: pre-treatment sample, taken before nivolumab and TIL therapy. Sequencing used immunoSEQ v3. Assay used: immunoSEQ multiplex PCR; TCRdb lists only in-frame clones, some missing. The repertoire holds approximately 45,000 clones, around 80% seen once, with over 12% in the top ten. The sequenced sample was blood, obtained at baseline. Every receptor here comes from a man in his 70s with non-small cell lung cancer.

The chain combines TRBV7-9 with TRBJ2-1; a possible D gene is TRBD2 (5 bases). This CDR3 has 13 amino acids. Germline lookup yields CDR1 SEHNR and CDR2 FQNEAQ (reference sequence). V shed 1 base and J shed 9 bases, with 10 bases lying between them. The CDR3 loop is CASSLEQAAEQFF. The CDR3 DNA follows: TGTGCCAGCAGCTTAGAGCAAGCGGCTGAGCAGTTCTTC.

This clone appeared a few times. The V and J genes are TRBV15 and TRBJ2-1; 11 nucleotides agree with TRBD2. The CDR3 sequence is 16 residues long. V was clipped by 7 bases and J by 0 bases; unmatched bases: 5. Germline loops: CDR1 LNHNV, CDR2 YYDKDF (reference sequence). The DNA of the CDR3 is TGTGCCACCAACGGACTAGCGGGTGGCTCCTACAATGAGCAGTTCTTC. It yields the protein CATNGLAGGSYNEQFF.

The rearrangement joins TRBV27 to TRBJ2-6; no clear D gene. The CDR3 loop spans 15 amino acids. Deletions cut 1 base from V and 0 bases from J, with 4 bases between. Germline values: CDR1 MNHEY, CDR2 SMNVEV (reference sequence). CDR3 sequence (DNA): TGTGCCAGCAGTTTATGGAACTCTGGGGCCAACGTCCTGACTTTC. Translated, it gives CASSLWNSGANVLTF.

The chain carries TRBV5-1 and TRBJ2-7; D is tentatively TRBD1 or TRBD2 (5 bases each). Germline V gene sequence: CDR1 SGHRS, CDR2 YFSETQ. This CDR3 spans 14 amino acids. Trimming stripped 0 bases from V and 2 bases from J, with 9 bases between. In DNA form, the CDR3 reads TGCGCCAGCAGCTTGGTAGGGGACCCCTACGAGCAGTACTTC. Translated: CASSLVGDPYEQYF.

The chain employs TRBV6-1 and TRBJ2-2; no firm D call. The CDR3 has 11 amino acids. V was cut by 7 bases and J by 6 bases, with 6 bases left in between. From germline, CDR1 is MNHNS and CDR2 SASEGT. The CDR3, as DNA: TGTGCCAGCATTGTCTCCGGGGAGCTGTTTTTT. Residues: CASIVSGELFF.

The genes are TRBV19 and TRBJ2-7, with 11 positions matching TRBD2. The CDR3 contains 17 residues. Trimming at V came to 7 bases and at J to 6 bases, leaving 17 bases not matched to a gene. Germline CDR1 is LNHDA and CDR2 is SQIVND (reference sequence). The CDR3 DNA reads TGTGCCAGTACCACTCGACCGGGACTAGCGGAACGGGGCGAGCAGTACTTC. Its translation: CASTTRPGLAERGEQYF.

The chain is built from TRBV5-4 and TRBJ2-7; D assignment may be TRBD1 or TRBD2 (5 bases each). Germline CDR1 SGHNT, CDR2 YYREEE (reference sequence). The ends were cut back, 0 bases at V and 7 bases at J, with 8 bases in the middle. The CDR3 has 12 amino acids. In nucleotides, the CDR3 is TGTGCCAGCAGCTTGGAGGGACGAGAGCAGTACTTC. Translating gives CASSLEGREQYF.

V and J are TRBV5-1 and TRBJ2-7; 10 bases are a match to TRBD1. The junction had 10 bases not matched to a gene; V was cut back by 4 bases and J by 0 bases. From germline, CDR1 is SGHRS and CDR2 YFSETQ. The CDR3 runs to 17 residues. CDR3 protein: CASSPDRGRFSSYEQYF. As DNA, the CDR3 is TGCGCCAGCAGCCCAGACAGGGGGCGATTCAGCTCCTACGAGCAGTACTTC.

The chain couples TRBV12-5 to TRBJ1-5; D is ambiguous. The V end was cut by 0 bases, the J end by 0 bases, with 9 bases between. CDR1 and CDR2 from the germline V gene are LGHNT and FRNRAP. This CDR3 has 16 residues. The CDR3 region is CASGLVPTDSNQPQHF. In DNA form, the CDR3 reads TGTGCTAGTGGTTTGGTACCAACCGATAGCAATCAGCCCCAGCATTTT.

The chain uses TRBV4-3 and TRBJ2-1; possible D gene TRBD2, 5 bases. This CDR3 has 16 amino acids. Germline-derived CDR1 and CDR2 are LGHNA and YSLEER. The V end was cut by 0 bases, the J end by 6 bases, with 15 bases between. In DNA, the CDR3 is TGCGCCAGCAGCCAAGATCTCCGAGCCCGGGGCAATGAGCAGTTCTTC. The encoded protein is CASSQDLRARGNEQFF.

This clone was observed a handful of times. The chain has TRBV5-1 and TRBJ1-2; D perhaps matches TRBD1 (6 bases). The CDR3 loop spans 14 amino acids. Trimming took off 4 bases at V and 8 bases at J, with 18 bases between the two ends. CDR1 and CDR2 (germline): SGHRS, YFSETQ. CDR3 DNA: TGCGCCAGCAGCGGATCGACAGGCGGGGACGGCTACACCTTC. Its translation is CASSGSTGGDGYTF. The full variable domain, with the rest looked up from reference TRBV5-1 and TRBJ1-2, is KAGVTQTPRYLIKTRGQQVTLSCSPISGHRSVSWYQQTPGQGLQFLFEYFSETQRNKGNFPGRFSGRQFSNSRSEMNVSTLELGDSALYLCASSGSTGGDGYTFGSGTRLTVV.

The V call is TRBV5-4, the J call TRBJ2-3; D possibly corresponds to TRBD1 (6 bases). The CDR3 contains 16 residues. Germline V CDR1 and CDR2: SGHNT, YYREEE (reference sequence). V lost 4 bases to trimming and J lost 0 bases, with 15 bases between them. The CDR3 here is CASSPTGTISTDTQYF. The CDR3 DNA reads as TGTGCCAGCAGCCCGACCGGGACAATTAGCACAGATACGCAGTATTTT.

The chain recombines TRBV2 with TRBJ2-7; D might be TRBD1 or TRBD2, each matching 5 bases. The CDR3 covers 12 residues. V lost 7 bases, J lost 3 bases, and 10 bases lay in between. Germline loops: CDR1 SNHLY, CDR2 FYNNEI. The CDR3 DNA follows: TGTGCCAGCAATTTTGGGGGCTACGAGCAGTACTTC. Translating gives CASNFGGYEQYF.

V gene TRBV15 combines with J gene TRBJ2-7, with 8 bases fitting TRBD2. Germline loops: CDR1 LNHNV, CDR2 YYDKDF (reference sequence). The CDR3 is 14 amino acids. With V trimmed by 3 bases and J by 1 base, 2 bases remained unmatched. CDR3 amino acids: CATSSSGASYEQYF. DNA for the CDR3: TGTGCCACCAGCAGTAGCGGGGCATCCTACGAGCAGTACTTC.

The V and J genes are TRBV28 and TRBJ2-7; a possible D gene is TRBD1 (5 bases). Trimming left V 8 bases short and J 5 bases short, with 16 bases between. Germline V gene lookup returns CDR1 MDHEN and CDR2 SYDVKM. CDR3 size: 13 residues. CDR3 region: CASGSQGSHEQYF. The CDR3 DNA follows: TGTGCCAGCGGGTCGCAGGGAAGTCACGAGCAGTACTTC.